A single TCR beta chain is shown here with its context. The sample is drawn from a study of control samples from healthy donors and cancer patients. The assay was immunoSEQ multiplex PCR, and TCRdb's table has in-frame clones only and misses some. This sample has approximately 90,000 clones, with about 87% found just once. The CDR3 is made up of 13 amino acids. Germline trimming cut 5 bases from V and 0 bases from J; bases unmatched to any gene: 1. Per germline, CDR1 SNHLY and CDR2 FYNNEI. V and J are TRBV2 and TRBJ2-7; 7 positions match TRBD1. The specimen sequenced was blood. The receptor's source is a woman aged 70-85 years in good health. CDR3 sequence (DNA): TGTGCCAGCAGTTGGGACAGCTCCTACGAGCAGTACTTC. The encoded protein is CASSWDSSYEQYF.